This TCR beta chain came from a study of control samples from healthy donors and cancer patients. TCRdb keeps only in-frame clones here, not all; method: immunoSEQ multiplex PCR. Of over 100,000 clones detected, about 92% appear once; the ten largest clones hold about 2.5%. V dropped 0 bases and J dropped 6 bases, with 8 bases sitting between them. There are 14 residues in the CDR3. The V gene's germline CDR1 is MNHEY and CDR2 SVGAGI. This chain connects TRBV6-5 to TRBJ2-2; no definite D call. The clonotype was recovered from a woman younger than 30 in good health. The source material was blood. CDR3 coding DNA: TGTGCCAGCAGTTACTCCCGGCGCGCCGGGGAGCTGTTTTTT. It is translated as CASSYSRRAGELFF.